This T cell receptor (beta chain) was captured by sequencing in a study of blood T cell repertoires in COVID-19. In the study overall: Donors in the United States, Italy and Spain gave samples during acute or convalescent COVID-19. PBMCs, B-cell-depleted T cells, or T cells provided the cDNA or gDNA that made up the material.

J lost 0 bases, V lost 8 bases, and 10 bases had no gene match. In germline, CDR1 is LNHDA, CDR2 SQIVND (reference sequence). This CDR3 comprises 16 residues. Authors' methods: Estimation of nucleated cell counts was performed using reference gene primer amplification. The protocol was immunoSEQ multiplex PCR, while the TCRdb copy is restricted to in-frame clones and leaves out a portion. For V, J and clone size, that table is used; D and trimming come from the DNA. The sample shows 50,000 or so clones, roughly 82% of them seen only once. This chain links TRBV19 with TRBJ1-1; 9 nucleotides agree with TRBD1. Source material: peripheral blood. The TCR sequence derives from a man in his forties with acute or convalescent COVID-19. In nucleotides, the CDR3 is TGTGCCAGTCTCCGGGACAGGGATTATCTGAACACTGAAGCTTTCTTT. This codes for CASLRDRDYLNTEAFF.